This T cell receptor (beta chain) emerged from a study of tumor-infiltrating lymphocytes in oesophageal squamous cell carcinoma (TCRdb year 2016). The CDR3 runs 15 residues from the cysteine to the phenylalanine. Left in the record is the CDR3 DNA by itself, 45 bases read in frame from the first base. The germline V gene encodes CDR1 SGHAT and CDR2 FQNNGV. This clonotype has ten or more counts. The clone's antigen remains unknown. A much larger clone differs from this one at a single base, so this may be a read error. The library was prepared using PCR. The sequencing machine was an Illumina HiSeq 2000. The raw public data were reprocessed by TCRdb itself: fastp quality trimming at Q25, MiXCR clonotype calling, in-frame beta chains only. Duplicate CDR3 protein sequences are folded into a single record with the most common DNA and genes. Present in this sample are roughly 16,000 distinct CDR3 sequences, around 50% of which were seen just once. About 43% of the sample is held by the ten biggest clonotypes.

Sequencing was done on a sample of normal esophageal tissue next to the tumor. This chain joins TRBV11-2 to TRBJ2-1, and 8 junctional nucleotides match TRBD1. The end of the DNA fits TRBJ2-7 better, so the J call may be wrong. The TCR sequence derives from a female donor with esophageal squamous cell carcinoma. The encoded CDR3 is CASSRGQASYNEQYF. The DNA sequence is given as TGTGCCAGCAGCCGGGGACAGGCCTCCTACAATGAGCAGTACTTC.